This T cell receptor beta chain was identified in a study of STAT5B mutations in CD4+ large granular lymphocyte leukemia (dated by TCRdb to between 2021 and 2022). Background on the whole study: Among the healthy controls, the CDR3 'QG' motif was associated with a particular HLA allele. Flow cytometry performed on FACSCanto II or FACSVerse showed that the purified fractions had more than 95% purity among lymphocytes. The study compared the TCRbeta repertoires of patients with CD4+ T-cell large granular lymphocyte leukemia against the TCRbeta repertoires of healthy blood donors.

This clone was counted once. It lacks a known antigen. No quality values exist for individual bases; no much larger clone is one base distant. Healthy controls were around 38 blood donors whose buffy coats came from the Finnish Red Cross blood service. All TCR-sequenced material derived from peripheral blood: patient blood samples and healthy donor buffy coats. Peripheral blood mononuclear cells were isolated by Ficoll-Hypaque gradient centrifugation. For the healthy controls, CD4+ cells were obtained from buffy coats by magnetic purification. The Gentra Puregene Cell and Tissue kit was used to extract genomic DNA, and a Qubit 2.0 fluorometer was used to measure the amount of genomic DNA. General findings and caveats noted by the study authors: CD4-sorted patient repertoires appeared more clonal than healthy CD4+ repertoires, and this difference persisted after removing the putative leukemic clones. Enrichment of TRBV06-family usage was observed among the top patient clones (8/27) relative to healthy controls (2/35). Main leukemic clonotypes were private to each patient, although under 30% appeared at low frequency in other patients' non-leukemic repertoires. The data were not HLA-matched, and the relatively small sample size could explain the higher clonality seen in CD4+ compared with CD8+ T-LGLL.

The CDR3 has 14 amino acids, counting the end cysteine and phenylalanine. The CDR3 DNA has 42 bases and is translated from base 1. Trimming leaves V shorter by 6 bases and J shorter by 4 bases, with the junction holding 5 bases beyond the gene matches. CDR1 and CDR2 (ENHRY, SYGVKD) derive from the germline V gene. The immunoSEQ assay at survey resolution was used to sequence TCRbeta rearrangements from genomic DNA. In the source study's methods: In the TCR sequencing data, the lowest productive clonotype frequency that could be detected was 2.59 x 10-5. Only productive TCRbeta rearrangements, defined as complete and in-frame sequences, were included in the analyses. Simpson clonality, calculated in the immunoSEQ Analyzer version 3.0, was used as the measure of sample clonality. Based on frequency, clones were grouped as very rare, small, medium, large (1-20%) or hyperexpanded (>20%). Generation probabilities were estimated with OLGA 1.2.3, V-gene circos plots were made with VDJtools, specificities were looked up in VDJdb, and CDR3 motifs were identified with GLIPH. Held by TCRdb, this immuneACCESS table contains in-frame sequences only and omits some clones. Under half of the omission traces to an unresolved V gene where checked; the cause of the rest is unknown. The D gene and trimming were derived from the DNA, and the V and J assignments and clone size from that table. The sample data list some 32,000 clones, and 74% of these were observed just once. 0.85% to 1.2% of the sample is taken by the ten largest.

This chain joins TRBV10-3 to TRBJ2-1, with 8 bases matching TRBD1. Sequenced material: CD4+ T cells from blood buffy coats. The receptor's source is a human donor in good health. The nucleotide sequence is TGTGCCATCAGAGATGGACAGGGTTACAATGAGCAGTTCTTC. Translated, it gives CAIRDGQGYNEQFF.